The rows below give T cell receptor beta chains drawn from one sample of a study of response to subunit inactivated influenza vaccine. A single record per CDR3 protein comes from TCRdb applying MiXCR to the RT-PCR reads. Of under 850,000 distinct CDR3 sequences listed, less than 20% are singletons. Sequences were derived from PBMCs from blood, sampled 4 to 6 days after vaccination. All receptors come from a man aged 50-60 years who received an inactivated influenza vaccine. Both conserved end residues are part of each CDR3. A D gene is named only where the DNA matches it firmly.

d_gene: -; v_gene: TRBV5-1; CDR3aa: CASSPGKGGEKLFF
d_gene: -; v_gene: TRBV24-1; CDR3aa: CATQRGGLYNEQFF
d_gene: -; v_gene: TRBV7-2; CDR3aa: CASSLVWSEQYF
d_gene: -; v_gene: TRBV7-2; CDR3aa: CASSFQGELYEQYF
d_gene: -; v_gene: TRBV7-2; CDR3aa: CASSLDGENIQYF
d_gene: -; v_gene: TRBV9; CDR3aa: CASSVALDLGNEQFF
d_gene: TRBD2; v_gene: TRBV24-1; CDR3aa: CATSDSGTSGRRNEQFF
d_gene: TRBD1; v_gene: TRBV9; CDR3aa: CASSVDGQDSGNTIYF
d_gene: -; v_gene: TRBV6-2/TRBV6-3; CDR3aa: CASSPIDEKLFF
d_gene: TRBD2; v_gene: TRBV7-2; CDR3aa: CASSLAGTSVYNEQFF
d_gene: TRBD2; v_gene: TRBV20-1; CDR3aa: CSASGWTSGSGNEQFF
d_gene: -; v_gene: TRBV15; CDR3aa: CATSRDIVGSEQFF